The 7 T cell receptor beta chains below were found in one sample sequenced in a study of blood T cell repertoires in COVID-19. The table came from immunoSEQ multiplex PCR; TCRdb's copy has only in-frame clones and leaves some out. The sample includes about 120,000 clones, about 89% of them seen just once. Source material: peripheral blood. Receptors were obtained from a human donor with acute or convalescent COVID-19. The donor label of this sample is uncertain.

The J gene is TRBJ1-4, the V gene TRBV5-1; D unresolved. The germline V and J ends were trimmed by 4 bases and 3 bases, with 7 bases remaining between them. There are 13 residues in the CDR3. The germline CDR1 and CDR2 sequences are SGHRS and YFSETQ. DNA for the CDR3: TGCGCCAGCAGCCTGTCGGCTAATGAAAAACTGTTTTTT. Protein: CASSLSANEKLFF. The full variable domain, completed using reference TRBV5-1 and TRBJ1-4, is KAGVTQTPRYLIKTRGQQVTLSCSPISGHRSVSWYQQTPGQGLQFLFEYFSETQRNKGNFPGRFSGRQFSNSRSEMNVSTLELGDSALYLCASSLSANEKLFFGSGTQLSVL.

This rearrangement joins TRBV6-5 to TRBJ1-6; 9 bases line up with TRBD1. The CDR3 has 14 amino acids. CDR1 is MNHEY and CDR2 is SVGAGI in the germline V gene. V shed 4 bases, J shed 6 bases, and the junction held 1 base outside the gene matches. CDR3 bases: TGTGCCAGCAGTTCGGACAGGGGTAATTCACCCCTCCACTTT. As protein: CASSSDRGNSPLHF.

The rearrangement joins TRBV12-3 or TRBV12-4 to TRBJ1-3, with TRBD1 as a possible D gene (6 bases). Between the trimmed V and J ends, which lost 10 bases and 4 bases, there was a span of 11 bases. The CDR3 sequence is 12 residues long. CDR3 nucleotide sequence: TGTGCCACCCAGGGGAACGGAAACACCATATATTTT. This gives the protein CATQGNGNTIYF.

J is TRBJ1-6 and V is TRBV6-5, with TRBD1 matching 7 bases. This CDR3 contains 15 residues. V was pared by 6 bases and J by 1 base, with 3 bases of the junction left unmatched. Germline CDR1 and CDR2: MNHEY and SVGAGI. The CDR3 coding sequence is TGTGCCAGCAGACAGGGGTGGTCCTATAATTCACCCCTCCACTTT. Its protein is CASRQGWSYNSPLHF.

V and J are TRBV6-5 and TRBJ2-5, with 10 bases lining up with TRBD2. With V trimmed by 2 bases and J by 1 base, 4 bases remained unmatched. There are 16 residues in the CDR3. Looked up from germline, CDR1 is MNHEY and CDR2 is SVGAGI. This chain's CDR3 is CASSYGLAGAQETQYF. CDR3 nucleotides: TGTGCCAGCAGTTACGGGCTAGCGGGAGCCCAAGAGACCCAGTACTTC.

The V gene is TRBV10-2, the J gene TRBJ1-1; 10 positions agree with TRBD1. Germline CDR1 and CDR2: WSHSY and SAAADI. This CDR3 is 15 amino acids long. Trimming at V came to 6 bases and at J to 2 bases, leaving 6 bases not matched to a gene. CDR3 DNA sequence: TGCGCCAGCAGCGACAGGGGGCTCGGTAACACTGAAGCTTTCTTT. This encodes CASSDRGLGNTEAFF.

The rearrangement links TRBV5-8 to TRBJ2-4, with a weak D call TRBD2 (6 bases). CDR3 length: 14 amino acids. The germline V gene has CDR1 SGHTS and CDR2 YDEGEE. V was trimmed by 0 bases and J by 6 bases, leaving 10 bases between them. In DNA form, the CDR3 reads TGTGCCAGCAGCTTGGGGGGGGTCTTAAACATTCAGTACTTC. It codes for CASSLGGVLNIQYF.